Given below is one TCR beta chain in context. TCRdb fed the 5' RACE reads into MiXCR, producing one record per CDR3 protein. The sample lists about 240,000 distinct CDR3 sequences, about 10% occurring once. The sample belongs to a study of CD8 T cells in ankylosing spondylitis. The CDR3 is 19 amino acids. The V gene's germline CDR1 is SGHTA and CDR2 FQGNSA. V gave up 1 base and J gave up 8 bases, with 29 bases separating them. This clonotype was obtained from a male donor with ankylosing spondylitis or in good health (not recorded which). Sequencing input: blood, either unsorted or a sorted T cell fraction (not recorded which). This chain links TRBV7-2 with TRBJ1-2, with D uncertain. CDR3 amino acids: CASSLGGFTTDSMRGGYTF. CDR3 coding DNA: TGTGCCAGCAGCTTAGGCGGATTTACGACGGACTCGATGCGCGGGGGCTACACCTTC.